These 9 T cell receptor beta chains were all obtained from the same sample, sequenced in a study of blood T cell repertoires in COVID-19. TCRdb keeps only in-frame clones here, not all; method: immunoSEQ multiplex PCR. The sample yields almost 250,000 clones, about 84% seen once. The sequencing sample was made of peripheral blood. Receptors were obtained from a woman older than 75 with COVID-19, enrolled during active disease.

The rearrangement joins TRBV7-9 to TRBJ2-3, with 11 bases identical to TRBD2. V shed 3 bases, J shed 0 bases, and the junction held 5 bases outside the gene matches. The CDR3 sequence is 17 residues long. CDR1 is SEHNR, CDR2 FQNEAQ, per germline (reference sequence). The CDR3 loop is CASSFGASGGSTDTQYF. The CDR3 DNA sequence: TGTGCCAGCAGCTTCGGGGCTAGCGGGGGGAGCACAGATACGCAGTATTTT.

The rearrangement uses TRBV11-2 and TRBJ1-3; 8 bases are shared with TRBD1. The CDR3 loop spans 15 amino acids. Germline V gene data show CDR1 as SGHAT and CDR2 as FQNNGV. The trim removed 5 bases at V and 4 bases at J, leaving 7 bases unmatched. The CDR3 DNA follows: TGTGCCAGCAGCCCACGACAGGGGAGGGGAAACACCATATATTTT. The encoded protein is CASSPRQGRGNTIYF.

J is TRBJ2-1 and V is TRBV24-1; 7 bases map to TRBD2. CDR3 length: 15 amino acids. The ends lost 4 bases at V and 5 bases at J; junction bases unmatched: 7. The V gene's germline CDR1 is KGHDR and CDR2 SFDVKD. CDR3 sequence (DNA): TGTGCCACCAGTGACCTACTAGCGCCGAACAATGAGCAGTTCTTC. Its protein is CATSDLLAPNNEQFF.

This clone was seen a few times. The chain employs TRBV6-6 and TRBJ1-2; 12 nucleotides match TRBD1. The CDR3 length is 14 residues. The junction had 5 bases not matched to a gene; V was cut back by 5 bases and J by 7 bases. Germline CDR1 reads MNHNY; CDR2 reads SVGAGI (reference sequence). The CDR3 DNA sequence: TGTGCCAGCAGTCTCGGGACAGGGGGCGGTGGCTACACCTTC. Its translation is CASSLGTGGGGYTF.

This rearrangement joins TRBV6-5 to TRBJ2-7; possibly TRBD1 for D (5 bases). CDR1 is MNHEY and CDR2 is SVGAGI in the germline V gene. The CDR3 sequence is 16 residues long. V lost 2 bases and J lost 2, with 16 bases in between. The CDR3 region has the DNA TGTGCCAGCAGTTACGGGGTGGGAAGGGGAACCTACGAGCAGTACTTC. It is translated as CASSYGVGRGTYEQYF.

The chain recombines TRBV18 with TRBJ1-5; 10 nucleotides align to TRBD1. The CDR3 covers 16 residues. J was trimmed by 1 base and V by 3 bases; bases with no gene match: 3. Germline V gene data show CDR1 as KGHSH and CDR2 as LQKENI. CDR3 coding DNA: TGTGCCAGCTCACCCCTGGACAGGGGGAGCAATCAGCCCCAGCATTTT. It codes for CASSPLDRGSNQPQHF.

This chain uses TRBV3-1 (or the pseudogene TRBV3-2) with TRBJ1-6; the match to TRBD1 covers 8 bases. V gave up 1 base and J gave up 7 bases; unmatched junction bases: 3. Germline V gives CDR1 LGHDT, CDR2 YNNKEL (reference sequence). This CDR3 is 15 amino acids long. CDR3: CASSQGQGLNSPLHF. As DNA, the CDR3 is TGTGCCAGCAGCCAAGGACAGGGGTTGAATTCACCCCTCCACTTT.

This clone has just one count. The same CDR3 arises from other DNA sequences in this sample as well. V and J are TRBV11-2 and TRBJ2-5; 8 positions match TRBD1. The CDR3 runs to 14 residues. Germline-derived CDR1 and CDR2 are SGHAT and FQNNGV. V lost 3 bases, J lost 1 base, and 1 base stayed unmatched. CDR3 DNA: TGTGCCAGCAGCTTCGGGACAGGCCAAGAGACCCAGTACTTC. Protein: CASSFGTGQETQYF.

The chain joins TRBV5-4 to TRBJ2-6, with no clear D. CDR1 is SGHNT, CDR2 YYREEE, per germline (reference sequence). V lost 0 bases, J lost 3 bases, and 7 bases lay in between. The CDR3 is made up of 15 amino acids. The CDR3 nucleotides read TGTGCCAGCAGCTTGGCAGGTGGTGGGGCCAACGTCCTGACTTTC. Amino acid sequence: CASSLAGGGANVLTF. Supplemented by reference TRBV5-4 and TRBJ2-6, the full variable domain reads ETGVTQSPTHLIKTRGQQVTLRCSSQSGHNTVSWYQQALGQGPQFIFQYYREEENGRGNFPPRFSGLQFPNYSSELNVNALELDDSALYLCASSLAGGGANVLTFGAGSRLTVL.